What follows is one T cell receptor beta chain and its context. The antigen is unknown. A multiplex PCR was run with 60 Vbeta primers and 13 Jbeta primers. The table came from immunoSEQ multiplex PCR; TCRdb's copy has only in-frame clones and leaves some out. The profile shows roughly 290,000 clones, 75% to 85% of them singletons. This sample stems from a study of cytomegalovirus exposure and HLA in healthy donors. Study results and limitations: According to the study, roughly 180 TCR beta chains were cytomegalovirus-associated. Confirmation was obtained in vitro that a few CMV-associated chains are specific for CMV antigens. Common viral pathogens seemed, in a later analysis, to connect with several of the most significant clusters.

The receptor was derived from a girl aged 2-15 years in good health and CMV-seronegative. Sequences were obtained from PBMCs.

The chain's CDR3 is CASSRTAAQTVNEKLFF. The CDR3 DNA reads TGTGCCAGCTCACGAACCGCGGCGCAAACGGTTAATGAAAAACTGTTTTTT. The chain employs TRBV18 and TRBJ1-4, with D unclear. The CDR3 is 17 residues long. Trimming took off 4 bases at V and 4 bases at J, with 19 bases between the two ends. The germline V gene encodes CDR1 KGHSH and CDR2 LQKENI.